Below are 23 T cell receptor beta chains sequenced from a single sample in a study of T cell repertoires in cytomegalovirus infection. These TCRs are of unknown antigen specificity. TCRdb reprocessed the reads with MiXCR, giving one entry per CDR3 protein. The profile shows roughly 920,000 distinct CDR3 sequences, roughly 31% of them singletons. The sequenced sample was cultured CD8+ T cells from PBMCs, obtained from culture after CMV antigen stimulation. The receptors shown here come from a human donor in good health (CMV status not recorded). Some clones in this sample may be carry-over from other donors' samples.

The rearrangement links TRBV5-1 to TRBJ2-5, with 8 nucleotides matching TRBD2. Germline V gene data show CDR1 as SGHRS and CDR2 as YFSETQ. V was clipped by 4 bases and J by 1 base; unmatched bases: 12. The CDR3 has 17 residues. CDR3 nucleotide sequence: TGCGCCAGCAGCAACGTTTGGCGGGGGGAGGTCCAAGAGACCCAGTACTTC. The encoded protein is CASSNVWRGEVQETQYF.

The J gene is TRBJ2-5, the V gene TRBV6-1; the D gene could be TRBD1 or TRBD2 (5 bases each). CDR3 length: 14 amino acids. The germline gives CDR1 MNHNS, CDR2 SASEGT. V dropped 5 bases and J dropped 5 bases, with 15 bases sitting between them. The CDR3 DNA reads as TGTGCCAGCAGTCAGACTCCCGAGGGGGAGACCCAGTACTTC. Translated, it gives CASSQTPEGETQYF.

This clonotype was seen many times. The chain links TRBV7-8 to TRBJ1-5; D not resolved. Germline V gives CDR1 SGHVS, CDR2 FQNEAQ. The CDR3 consists of 18 residues. The germline V and J ends were trimmed by 5 bases and 0 bases, with 20 bases remaining between them. For the CDR3, the DNA is TGTGCCAGCAGCCCCCTCGAGCGGCCCTGGGCTAGCAATCAGCCCCAGCATTTT. It translates to CASSPLERPWASNQPQHF.

About this clonotype itself: One end of the junction does not line up with germline, which may come from a read error. V is TRBV5-8 and J is TRBJ1-6; 8 bases agree with TRBD1. Germline V gene sequence: CDR1 SGHTS, CDR2 YDEGEE. This CDR3 has 15 residues. The CDR3 protein is CAGSLVGQGQSPLHF. CDR3 bases: TGTGCCGGCAGCTTGGTCGGACAGGGCCAATCACCCCTCCACTTT.

Only a few counts were recorded for this clonotype. J is TRBJ1-2 and V is TRBV19; weak D call: TRBD1 (6 bases). The CDR3 length is 16 residues. Germline-derived CDR1 and CDR2 are LNHDA and SQIVND (reference sequence). Trimming left V 8 bases short and J 5 bases short, with 24 bases between. This CDR3 is CASLPRGGVLVYGYTF. The CDR3 bases are TGTGCCAGTCTACCGAGAGGGGGAGTCCTTGTTTATGGCTACACCTTC.

DNA of the CDR3: TGTGCCAGCGAACAGGGGATAGCCAAAAACATTCAGTACTTC. This gives the protein CASEQGIAKNIQYF. The rearrangement joins TRBV2 to TRBJ2-4, with 7 bases lining up with TRBD1. The trim removed 8 bases at V and 0 bases at J, leaving 4 bases unmatched. The germline V gene encodes CDR1 SNHLY and CDR2 FYNNEI. This CDR3 has 14 amino acids. The full variable domain, rest sourced from reference TRBV2 and TRBJ2-4, is EPEVTQTPSHQVTQMGQEVILRCVPISNHLYFYWYRQILGQKVEFLVSFYNNEISEKSEIFDDQFSVERPDGSNFTLKIRSTKLEDSAMYFCASEQGIAKNIQYFGAGTRLSVL.

This clonotype was seen at least ten times. V gene TRBV7-2 combines with J gene TRBJ2-1, with D perhaps TRBD1 (6 bases). The CDR3 is 15 residues long. The V gene's germline CDR1 is SGHTA and CDR2 FQGNSA. Trimming stripped 1 base from V and 5 bases from J, with 12 bases between. The CDR3 DNA reads TGTGCCAGCAGCTTAGAACAGGGAGCTCACAATGAGCAGTTCTTC. Its translation: CASSLEQGAHNEQFF.

This clonotype was observed a handful of times. J is TRBJ2-4 and V is TRBV27, with 7 nucleotides matching TRBD1. V lost 2 bases to trimming and J lost 2 bases; unmatched junction nucleotides: 18. Per the germline V gene, CDR1 is MNHEY and CDR2 is SMNVEV (reference sequence). CDR3 size: 20 residues. CDR3 sequence: CASSLGSPAVNRGPKNIQYF. The CDR3 DNA follows: TGTGCCAGCAGTTTAGGCTCCCCGGCCGTAAACAGGGGACCCAAAAACATTCAGTACTTC.

V is TRBV6-6 and J is TRBJ2-1; D is undetermined. With 7 bases removed from V and 5 bases from J, the gap between germline ends came to 21 bases. Germline V gene data show CDR1 as MNHNY and CDR2 as SVGAGI (reference sequence). The CDR3 has 16 residues. CDR3 region: CASKRTPGYNNNEQFF. CDR3 sequence (DNA): TGTGCCAGCAAGAGAACCCCGGGTTACAATAACAATGAGCAGTTCTTC.

Worth noting for this clonotype: An end of the junction does not agree with germline; a read error may underlie this. The chain joins TRBV14 to TRBJ2-5, with D perhaps TRBD2 (6 bases). The CDR3 sequence is 14 residues long. CDR1 is SGHDN, CDR2 FVKESK, per germline. CDR3 sequence: CVSSQVGAGETQYF. The CDR3 nucleotides read TGTGTCAGCAGCCAAGTGGGAGCGGGAGAGACCCAGTACTTC.

There are many counts of this clonotype. CDR3 region: CASTIRGAFPREETQYF. The CDR3 DNA reads as TGTGCCAGCACCATAAGGGGCGCTTTCCCACGGGAAGAGACCCAGTACTTC. This sequence joins TRBV11-2 and TRBJ2-5; perhaps TRBD1 as D (5 bases). The V gene's germline CDR1 is SGHAT and CDR2 FQNNGV. Trimming stripped 7 bases from V and 3 bases from J, with 24 bases between. CDR3 length: 17 residues. The full variable domain, its missing parts supplied by reference TRBV11-2 and TRBJ2-5, is EAGVAQSPRYKIIEKRQSVAFWCNPISGHATLYWYQQILGQGPKLLIQFQNNGVVDDSQLPKDRFSAERLKGVDSTLKIQPAKLEDSAVYLCASTIRGAFPREETQYFGPGTRLLVL.

The sample holds a few counts of this clonotype. The chain uses TRBV5-4 and TRBJ1-1; the D gene is possibly TRBD1 (5 bases). V dropped 0 bases and J dropped 3 bases, with 9 bases sitting between them. From germline, CDR1 is SGHNT and CDR2 YYREEE (reference sequence). The CDR3 extends over 14 amino acids. DNA for the CDR3: TGTGCCAGCAGCTTGGACGGGACGGACACTGAAGCTTTCTTT. Amino acids: CASSLDGTDTEAFF. Variable domain in full (rest from reference TRBV5-4 and TRBJ1-1): ETGVTQSPTHLIKTRGQQVTLRCSSQSGHNTVSWYQQALGQGPQFIFQYYREEENGRGNFPPRFSGLQFPNYSSELNVNALELDDSALYLCASSLDGTDTEAFFGQGTRLTVV.

V and J are TRBV20-1 and TRBJ2-3, with TRBD2 identical over 7 bases. The V gene's germline CDR1 is DFQATT and CDR2 SNEGSKA (reference sequence). The CDR3 extends over 12 amino acids. V was clipped by 6 bases and J by 3 bases; unmatched bases: 3. CDR3 DNA: TGCAGTGCGGGGGGGGGGACAGATACGCAGTATTTT. It codes for CSAGGGTDTQYF.

There are a few counts of this clonotype. The chain is built from TRBV28 and TRBJ2-6, with D tentatively TRBD1 (6 bases). V was clipped by 7 bases and J by 2 bases, with 9 bases between them. The CDR3 totals 14 residues. CDR1 MDHEN and CDR2 SYDVKM come from the germline V gene. The CDR3 here is CASTSGAGANVLTF. The CDR3 nucleotides read TGTGCCAGCACCTCAGGGGCTGGGGCCAACGTCCTGACTTTC.

There are many counts of this clonotype. V is TRBV6-5 and J is TRBJ1-1, with 7 nucleotides matching TRBD1. J was trimmed by 4 bases and V by 3 bases; bases with no gene match: 5. From germline, CDR1 is MNHEY and CDR2 SVGAGI. The CDR3 is made up of 14 amino acids. CDR3 residues: CASSYSSGGTEAFF. Here the CDR3 DNA reads TGTGCCAGCAGTTATTCCTCAGGGGGCACTGAAGCTTTCTTT.

This clonotype was picked up many times. V usage is TRBV6-1 and J usage is TRBJ1-2; 7 bases match TRBD1. The V segment lost 10 bases and the J segment 3 bases; nucleotides outside the gene matches: 14. CDR3 length: 15 amino acids. The germline gives CDR1 MNHNS, CDR2 SASEGT. The chain's CDR3 is CATDRVLKQDYGYTF. CDR3 DNA: TGTGCCACCGACAGGGTTCTAAAGCAGGACTATGGCTACACCTTC.

This clonotype was observed a handful of times. The chain recombines TRBV19 with TRBJ1-1, with D unresolved. Germline V gene data show CDR1 as LNHDA and CDR2 as SQIVND (reference sequence). V shed 9 bases and J shed 7 bases, with 18 bases lying between them. The CDR3 contains 13 residues. CDR3 protein: CASTGGVSHEAFF. In DNA, the CDR3 is TGTGCCAGCACGGGCGGGGTGAGTCATGAAGCTTTCTTT.

This chain links TRBV20-1 with TRBJ2-3; 7 bases map to TRBD1. The CDR3 is made up of 14 amino acids. Losses at the gene ends were 4 bases for V and 1 base for J; bases not matched to a gene: 5. The germline CDR1 and CDR2 sequences are DFQATT and SNEGSKA (reference sequence). The CDR3, as DNA: TGCAGTGCTACTACGACAGGGCGCACAGATACGCAGTATTTT. Its protein product is CSATTTGRTDTQYF.

Only a few counts were recorded for this clonotype. V is TRBV4-1 and J is TRBJ2-1, with D maybe TRBD1 (5 bases). There are 17 residues in the CDR3. The ends were cut back, 0 bases at V and 2 bases at J, with 14 bases in the middle. Germline V lookup: CDR1 MGHRA, CDR2 YSYEKL. The CDR3 DNA is TGCGCCAGCAGCCAAGATTATCTAGGGGTTGCCTACAATGAGCAGTTCTTC. Protein product: CASSQDYLGVAYNEQFF.

The chain has TRBV24-1 and TRBJ1-1; 7 nucleotides agree with TRBD1. Germline loops: CDR1 KGHDR, CDR2 SFDVKD. This CDR3 spans 12 amino acids. After removal of 7 bases from V and 7 bases from J, the junction contained 5 bases not matched to a gene. CDR3 in DNA: TGTGCCACCAGACAGGGGAGGGGTGAAGCTTTCTTT. This translates into CATRQGRGEAFF.

This clonotype has a handful of counts. The chain is built from TRBV10-3 and TRBJ1-2; D is unclear. V was shortened by 0 bases and J by 8 bases, with 10 bases between the two germline ends. The CDR3 contains 13 residues. Germline V lookup: CDR1 ENHRY, CDR2 SYGVKD. The CDR3 spells CAISESAPRGYTF. The CDR3 bases are TGTGCCATCAGTGAGTCGGCCCCTAGGGGCTACACCTTC.

The rearrangement links TRBV7-9 to TRBJ2-3; D unresolved. V was clipped by 0 bases and J by 1 base, with 11 bases between them. The CDR3 spans 16 residues. Germline lookup yields CDR1 SEHNR and CDR2 FQNEAQ (reference sequence). The CDR3 region has the DNA TGTGCCAGCAGCTTAGCAGATGTACGTGGCACAGATACGCAGTATTTT. Protein: CASSLADVRGTDTQYF.

A few counts support this clonotype. This chain connects TRBV4-1 to TRBJ2-5; D is possibly TRBD1 (5 bases). Germline CDR1 is MGHRA and CDR2 is YSYEKL. The CDR3 is 14 amino acids. Trimming cost V 3 bases and J 5 bases, with 13 bases left between them. The CDR3 bases are TGCGCCAGCAGCCAGCAGGGTCGGAGTGAGACCCAGTACTTC. The encoded protein is CASSQQGRSETQYF.